These T cell receptor beta chains were read from a single sample in a study of preoperative IRX-2 immunotherapy in early breast cancer. Assay: immunoSEQ multiplex PCR; the TCRdb copy retains only in-frame clones and omits some. The repertoire has roughly 25,000 clones, roughly 80% of them found once; the top ten carry 2% to 2.5%. Sequencing was performed on lymph node tissue, taken before IRX-2 immunotherapy. Receptors originate from a human donor with breast cancer. Both conserved end residues are part of each CDR3. A D gene is named only where the DNA matches it firmly. Clone sizes are given selectively: once, few, many, or a class where the clone is expanded.

V,size,D,J,DNA,CDR3
TRBV12-1,-,-,TRBJ1-3,TGTGCCAGCAGCTCGGGGGCGGGGGCCTCTGGAAACACCATATATTTT,CASSSGAGASGNTIYF
TRBV6-8,-,-,TRBJ1-2,TGTGCCAGCAGAGATAGGACACCAGGGGACTATGGCTACACCTTC,CASRDRTPGDYGYTF
TRBV6-8,-,TRBD1,TRBJ2-2,TGTGCCAGCATGACGGGACAGGGACACGGGGAGCTGTTTTTT,CASMTGQGHGELFF
TRBV5-1,-,TRBD1,TRBJ2-2,TGCGCCAGCATCGACAGGGCGGACACCGGGGAGCTGTTTTTT,CASIDRADTGELFF
TRBV6-1,-,TRBD1,TRBJ1-2,TGTGCCAGCAGTGAAGCCGGGACAGGTGTATATGGCTACACCTTC,CASSEAGTGVYGYTF
TRBV28,-,-,TRBJ2-7,TGTGCCAGCACGGTCAGCCTCTCCTACGAGCAGTACTTC,CASTVSLSYEQYF
TRBV11-3,-,-,TRBJ2-7,TGTGCCAGCAGGTTAGATAACAGGTTTTACGAGCAGTACTTC,CASRLDNRFYEQYF
TRBV5-1,-,-,TRBJ2-3,TGCGCCAGCAGCTTGGTAGGCGGGGTGGATACGCAGTATTTT,CASSLVGGVDTQYF
TRBV6-8,-,TRBD1,TRBJ1-2,TGTGCCAGCAGACTGATCACCGGGACAGGGACCGGCTACACCTTC,CASRLITGTGTGYTF
TRBV5-1,-,-,TRBJ1-2,TGCGCCAGCAGCTTGCGACGGGGGATCTATGGCTACACCTTC,CASSLRRGIYGYTF
TRBV28,-,TRBD1,TRBJ1-4,TGTGCCAGCAGTCCACGTCCGGGACAGGCCCTCGATTGGTATGAAAAACTGTTTTTT,CASSPRPGQALDWYEKLFF
TRBV11-3,-,TRBD1,TRBJ2-7,TGTGCCAGCAGCCCGGGACAGGGGATCCACGAGCAGTACTTC,CASSPGQGIHEQYF
TRBV6-8,few,TRBD2,TRBJ2-7,TGTGCCAGCAGACGACTAGCGGCCTACGAGCAGTACTTC,CASRRLAAYEQYF
TRBV10-2,-,-,TRBJ2-1,TGCGCCAGCAGTGAGTCGAAATGGGGCACCAGCTCCTACAATGAGCAGTTCTTC,CASSESKWGTSSYNEQFF
TRBV4-2,-,-,TRBJ2-7,TGTGCCAGCAGCTTAGGAAGGGTAAACGAGCAGTACTTC,CASSLGRVNEQYF
TRBV6-8,-,-,TRBJ1-1,TGTGCCAGCAGACGAGAGGTTTTGAACACTGAAGCTTTCTTT,CASRREVLNTEAFF
TRBV7-1,-,-,TRBJ2-3,TGTGCCAGCAGCTTTTTATTAAGGGCGGGGGCCACAGATACGCAGTATTTT,CASSFLLRAGATDTQYF
TRBV15,-,TRBD1,TRBJ2-1,TGTGCCACCAGCAGATCGTTAACAGGGGGTTTCCACAATGAGCAGTTCTTC,CATSRSLTGGFHNEQFF
TRBV5-1,-,-,TRBJ2-3,TGCGCCAGCAGCTTACGCGGGGGCAACCTAGTCGCAGATACGCAGTATTTT,CASSLRGGNLVADTQYF
TRBV11-3,-,-,TRBJ2-1,TGTGCCAGCAGCTTAGATAGGGCACCCAATGAGCAGTTCTTC,CASSLDRAPNEQFF
TRBV7-6,-,-,TRBJ2-5,TGTGCCAGCAGCTTAGCCGGAGCAGGGGTACAGGAGACCCAGTACTTC,CASSLAGAGVQETQYF
TRBV7-1,-,-,TRBJ1-5,TGTGCCAGCAGCCCAAACGGGGGTACCAATCAGCCCCAGCATTTT,CASSPNGGTNQPQHF
TRBV6-8,-,-,TRBJ1-3,TGTGCCAGCAGTGACTGGGGGACCACCATATATTTT,CASSDWGTTIYF
TRBV11-3,-,TRBD2,TRBJ2-3,TGTGCCAGCAGCTTCGTAGCTAGCGGGGGGCGCGATACGCAGTATTTT,CASSFVASGGRDTQYF
TRBV5-1,-,TRBD1,TRBJ1-3,TGCGCCAGCAGCAGGGTGACAGGGGGTGGAAACACCATATATTTT,CASSRVTGGGNTIYF
TRBV4-1,-,TRBD2,TRBJ2-7,TGCGCCAGCAGCCACCGGACTAGCGGGGACTACGAGCAGTACTTC,CASSHRTSGDYEQYF
TRBV12-5,-,-,TRBJ1-6,TGTGCTAGTCTGGGCTCCTATAATTCACCCCTCCACTTT,CASLGSYNSPLHF
TRBV5-1,-,-,TRBJ2-7,TGCGCCAGCAGCTTGGCCCCCCTCAGGTCCTACGAGCAGTACTTC,CASSLAPLRSYEQYF
TRBV6-8,-,TRBD1,TRBJ2-5,TGTGCCAGCAGCAGGGACAGCCAAGAGACCCAGTACTTC,CASSRDSQETQYF
TRBV5-1,-,TRBD2,TRBJ2-1,TGCGCCAGCAGGTCCACTAGCGGGGGGGCGTACAATGAGCAGTTCTTC,CASRSTSGGAYNEQFF
TRBV6-8,-,-,TRBJ1-1,TGTGCCAGCAGACCCGGACAGCTTGAAGCTTTCTTT,CASRPGQLEAFF
TRBV6-8,-,-,TRBJ1-3,TGTGCCAGCATGGGGTATATCGGAAACACCATATATTTT,CASMGYIGNTIYF
TRBV28,-,TRBD2,TRBJ2-7,TGTGCCAGCACTGGCGGGGGGGCTCTCTACGAGCAGTACTTC,CASTGGGALYEQYF
TRBV11-3,-,TRBD2,TRBJ2-2,TGTGCCAGCAGCCCAAGGCTCCGGGGGGGCCCCGGGGAGCTGTTTTTT,CASSPRLRGGPGELFF
TRBV28,-,-,TRBJ1-2,TGTGCCAGCAGTTTCGAAGGACGTCTGGTAGGTGGCTACACCTTC,CASSFEGRLVGGYTF
TRBV28,-,-,TRBJ1-2,TGTGCCAGCAGTTTTTATCGGGGGCTCTATGGCTACACCTTC,CASSFYRGLYGYTF
TRBV28,-,TRBD1,TRBJ2-7,TGTGCCAGCAGTCTGCCGGGACAGATCCACTACGAGCAGTACTTC,CASSLPGQIHYEQYF
TRBV1,-,-,TRBJ2-7,TGCGCCAGCAGCCGCGCGCAGGGATGGGACGAGCAGTACTTC,CASSRAQGWDEQYF
TRBV11-3,-,-,TRBJ1-1,TGTGCCAGCAGCTTACTTCCAGGGAGGACTGAAGCTTTCTTT,CASSLLPGRTEAFF
TRBV5-1,-,TRBD1,TRBJ1-6,TGCGCCAGCAGCTTAGGGGGCGCCAATTCACCCCTCCACTTT,CASSLGGANSPLHF
TRBV28,-,TRBD1,TRBJ1-1,TGTGCCAGCGCTATGACAGGGGGCATGAACACTGAAGCTTTCTTT,CASAMTGGMNTEAFF
TRBV11-3,few,-,TRBJ1-6,TGTGCCAGCAGCTTCGGCGACTCTAATTCACCCCTCCACTTT,CASSFGDSNSPLHF
TRBV5-1,-,-,TRBJ1-2,TGCGCCAGCAGCTTGGATTTTCGTGCAGGGAACTATGGCTACACCTTC,CASSLDFRAGNYGYTF
TRBV11-3,few,-,TRBJ1-1,TGTGCCAGCAGCTTAGGGTTAGGCGGGAAGGGGAACACTGAAGCTTTCTTT,CASSLGLGGKGNTEAFF
TRBV28,-,-,TRBJ2-1,TGTGCCAGCAGTTTAAGTGGGGACAATGAGCAGTTCTTC,CASSLSGDNEQFF
TRBV7-2,once,-,TRBJ2-2,TGTGCCAGCAGCTTAATTAACACCGGGGAGCTGTTTTTT,CASSLINTGELFF
TRBV6-8,-,-,TRBJ2-3,TGTGCCAGCAGTTGGTCGACTCGAGATACGCAGTATTTT,CASSWSTRDTQYF
TRBV6-8,-,-,TRBJ1-1,TGTGCCAGCAGTTACACAGGGATGAACACTGAAGCTTTCTTT,CASSYTGMNTEAFF
TRBV7-1,-,TRBD1,TRBJ2-7,TGTGCCAGCAGCTCCAGGGGGTCCTACGAGCAGTACTTC,CASSSRGSYEQYF
TRBV11-3,few,-,TRBJ1-5,TGTGCCAGCAGCTCCTTAGACAGGTCAAGGAAGAAGCCCCAGCATTTT,CASSSLDRSRKKPQHF
TRBV18,-,-,TRBJ2-3,TGTGCCAGCTCACCACGCAACACAGATACGCAGTATTTT,CASSPRNTDTQYF
TRBV29-1,-,TRBD1,TRBJ1-2,TGCAGCGTGAAAAAGGACAGGGGGGGCTCTGGCTACACCTTC,CSVKKDRGGSGYTF
TRBV6-8,-,TRBD1,TRBJ2-7,TGTGCCAGCAGTTACCTGGACAGGGGCGACTACGAGCAGTACTTC,CASSYLDRGDYEQYF
TRBV6-4,-,-,TRBJ1-2,TGTGCCAGCAGTTTGCTCGTTAGAGGGAGGTTGAACTATGGCTACACCTTC,CASSLLVRGRLNYGYTF
TRBV28,-,-,TRBJ1-6,TGTGCCAGCAGCCCCCCGGACACTAATAATTCACCCCTCCACTTT,CASSPPDTNNSPLHF
TRBV23-1,-,-,TRBJ2-7,TGCGCCAGCACCGTAATGGCAGGCCCCTACGAGCAGTACTTC,CASTVMAGPYEQYF
TRBV19,-,-,TRBJ1-3,TGTGCCAGTAGTATTGGATCGCGGAACCTGGTAATCGCTGGAAACACCATATATTTT,CASSIGSRNLVIAGNTIYF
TRBV11-3,few,-,TRBJ1-3,TGTGCCAGCAGACTCTCAGGCGGCTCTGGAAACACCATATATTTT,CASRLSGGSGNTIYF
TRBV23-1,-,-,TRBJ1-2,TGCGCCAGCAGCCAAGATCGAAGGGATGGCTACACCTTC,CASSQDRRDGYTF